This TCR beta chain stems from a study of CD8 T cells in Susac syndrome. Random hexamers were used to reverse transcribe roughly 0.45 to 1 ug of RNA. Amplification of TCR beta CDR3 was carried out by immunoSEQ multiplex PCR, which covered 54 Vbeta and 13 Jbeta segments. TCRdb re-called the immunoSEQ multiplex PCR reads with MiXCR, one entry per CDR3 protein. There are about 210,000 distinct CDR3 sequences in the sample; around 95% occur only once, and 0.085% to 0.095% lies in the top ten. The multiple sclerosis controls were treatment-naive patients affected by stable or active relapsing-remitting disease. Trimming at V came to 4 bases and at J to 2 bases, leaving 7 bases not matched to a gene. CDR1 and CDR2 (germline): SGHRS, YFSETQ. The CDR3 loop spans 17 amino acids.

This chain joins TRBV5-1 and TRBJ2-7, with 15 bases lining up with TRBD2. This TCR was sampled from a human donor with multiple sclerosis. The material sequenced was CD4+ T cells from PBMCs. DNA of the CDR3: TGCGCCAGCAGCCCGGGACTAGCGGGAGGCTTCACCTACGAGCAGTACTTC. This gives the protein CASSPGLAGGFTYEQYF.